The 6 T cell receptor beta chains presented below share a single source sample, sequenced in a study of human thymus T cells. The table came from immunoSEQ multiplex PCR; TCRdb's copy has only in-frame clones and leaves some out. Of about 60,000 clones in the sample, 90% to 95% were seen once. The sample taken for sequencing was blood. The origin of the receptors is a boy in the first two years of life with a congenital heart defect but otherwise immunologically healthy.

The chain has TRBV29-1 and TRBJ1-2; weak D call: TRBD1 (5 bases). This CDR3 is 11 amino acids long. The germline V gene encodes CDR1 SQVTM and CDR2 ANQGSEA. V was trimmed by 6 bases and J by 4 bases, leaving 9 bases between them. The CDR3 DNA sequence: TGCAGCGTGAGGGGTAGCTATGGCTACACCTTC. This sequence encodes CSVRGSYGYTF.

V usage is TRBV2 and J usage is TRBJ2-7, with a weak D call TRBD2 (5 bases). In germline, CDR1 is SNHLY, CDR2 FYNNEI. This CDR3 spans 15 amino acids. Trimming removed 4 bases from V and 2 bases from J, with 15 bases in between. The CDR3 loop reads CASSVIGLAPYEQYF. CDR3 nucleotides: TGTGCCAGCAGTGTTATAGGTCTAGCCCCCTACGAGCAGTACTTC.

The chain carries TRBV6-1 and TRBJ2-7; D gene ambiguous. V was clipped by 2 bases and J by 3 bases, with 11 bases between them. This CDR3 comprises 14 residues. The germline CDR1 and CDR2 sequences are MNHNS and SASEGT. The CDR3 here is CASSEILLLYEQYF. The CDR3 DNA sequence: TGTGCCAGCAGTGAAATCCTTTTACTCTACGAGCAGTACTTC.

This clone was counted between two and nine times. The chain recombines TRBV5-4 with TRBJ1-1, with TRBD1 matching over 9 bases. V was clipped by 4 bases and J by 5 bases; unmatched bases: 9. Per the germline V gene, CDR1 is SGHNT and CDR2 is YYREEE (reference sequence). The CDR3 consists of 15 residues. CDR3 in DNA: TGTGCCAGCAGCCCGTCACAGGGGGCGCGGACTGAAGCTTTCTTT. Translation: CASSPSQGARTEAFF. Complete variable domain (other parts from reference TRBV5-4 and TRBJ1-1): ETGVTQSPTHLIKTRGQQVTLRCSSQSGHNTVSWYQQALGQGPQFIFQYYREEENGRGNFPPRFSGLQFPNYSSELNVNALELDDSALYLCASSPSQGARTEAFFGQGTRLTVV.

The chain uses TRBV4-2 and TRBJ2-1, with TRBD2 identical over 10 bases. After removal of 2 bases from V and 3 bases from J, the junction contained 4 bases not matched to a gene. The germline V gene encodes CDR1 LGHNA and CDR2 YNFKEQ. The CDR3 runs 16 residues. The CDR3 bases are TGTGCCAGCAGCCAACCCACTAGCGGGGTCTACAATGAGCAGTTCTTC. Its translation is CASSQPTSGVYNEQFF.

This clone appeared a single time. The chain couples TRBV7-3 to TRBJ2-3; no clear D gene. Germline CDR1 SGHTA, CDR2 FQGTGA. V dropped 2 bases and J dropped 5 bases, with 5 bases sitting between them. The CDR3 spans 12 residues. The CDR3, as DNA: TGTGCCAGCAGCTTATCTGGAGATACGCAGTATTTT. Protein sequence: CASSLSGDTQYF.